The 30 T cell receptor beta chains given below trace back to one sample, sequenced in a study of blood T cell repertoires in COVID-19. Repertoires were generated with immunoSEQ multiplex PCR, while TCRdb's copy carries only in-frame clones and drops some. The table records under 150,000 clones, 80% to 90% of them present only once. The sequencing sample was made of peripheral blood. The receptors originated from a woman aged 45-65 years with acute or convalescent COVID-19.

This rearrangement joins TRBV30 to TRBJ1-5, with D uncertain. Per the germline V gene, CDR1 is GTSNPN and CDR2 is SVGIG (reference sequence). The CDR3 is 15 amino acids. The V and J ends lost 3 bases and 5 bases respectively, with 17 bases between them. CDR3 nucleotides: TGTGCCTGGAGGCCTGGGTCTGCGGCTGATCAGCCCCAGCATTTT. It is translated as CAWRPGSAADQPQHF.

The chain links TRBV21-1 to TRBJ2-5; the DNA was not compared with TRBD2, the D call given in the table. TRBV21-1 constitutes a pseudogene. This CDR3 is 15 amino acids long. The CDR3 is CASSKARTSLETQYF. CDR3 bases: TGTGCCAGCAGCAAAGCCCGGACTAGCTTAGAGACCCAGTACTTC.

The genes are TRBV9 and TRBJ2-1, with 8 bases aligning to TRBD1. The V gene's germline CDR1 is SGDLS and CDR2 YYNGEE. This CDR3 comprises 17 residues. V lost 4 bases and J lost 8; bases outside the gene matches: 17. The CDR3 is CASSPGPLAGGIDEQFF. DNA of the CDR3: TGTGCCAGCAGCCCCGGTCCCCTGGCAGGGGGCATCGATGAGCAGTTCTTC.

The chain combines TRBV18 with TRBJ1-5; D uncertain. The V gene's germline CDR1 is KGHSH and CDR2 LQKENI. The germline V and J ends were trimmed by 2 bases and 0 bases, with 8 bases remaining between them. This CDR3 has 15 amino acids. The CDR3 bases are TGTGCCAGCTCACCATCGGAGGGTAGCAATCAGCCCCAGCATTTT. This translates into CASSPSEGSNQPQHF.

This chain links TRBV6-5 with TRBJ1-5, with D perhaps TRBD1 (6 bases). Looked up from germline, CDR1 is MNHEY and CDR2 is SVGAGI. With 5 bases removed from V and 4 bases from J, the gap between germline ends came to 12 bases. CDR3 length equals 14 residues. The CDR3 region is CASSKDSTNQPQHF. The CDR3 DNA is TGTGCCAGCAGTAAGGACAGTACGAATCAGCCCCAGCATTTT.

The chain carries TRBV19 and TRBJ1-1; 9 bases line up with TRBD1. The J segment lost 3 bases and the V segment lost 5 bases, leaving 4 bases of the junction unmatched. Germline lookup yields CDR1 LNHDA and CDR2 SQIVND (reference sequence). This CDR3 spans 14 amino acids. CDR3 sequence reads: CASSPRTGDTEAFF. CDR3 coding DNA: TGTGCCAGTAGTCCAAGGACAGGGGACACTGAAGCTTTCTTT.

DNA for the CDR3: TGTGCCAGCACCCTGGGACAGAACTCTGGAAACACCATATATTTT. This sequence encodes CASTLGQNSGNTIYF. V usage is TRBV28 and J usage is TRBJ1-3; 7 bases match TRBD1. There are 15 residues in the CDR3. CDR1 is MDHEN and CDR2 is SYDVKM in the germline V gene. V gave up 7 bases and J gave up 0 bases; unmatched junction bases: 6.

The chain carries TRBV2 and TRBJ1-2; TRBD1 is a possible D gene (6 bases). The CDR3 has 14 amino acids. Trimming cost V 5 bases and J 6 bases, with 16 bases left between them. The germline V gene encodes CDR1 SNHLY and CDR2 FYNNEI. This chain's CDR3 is CASSPRRWGHGYTF. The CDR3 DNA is TGTGCCAGCAGTCCCCGACGGTGGGGGCATGGCTACACCTTC.

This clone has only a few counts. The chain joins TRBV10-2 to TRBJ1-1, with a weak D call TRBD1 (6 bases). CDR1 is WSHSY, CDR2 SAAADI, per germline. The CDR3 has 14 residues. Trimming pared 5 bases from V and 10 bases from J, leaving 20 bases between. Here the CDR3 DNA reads TGCGCCAGCAGTCACGGGGGGGCCGGGGCAGGAGCTTTCTTT. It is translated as CASSHGGAGAGAFF.

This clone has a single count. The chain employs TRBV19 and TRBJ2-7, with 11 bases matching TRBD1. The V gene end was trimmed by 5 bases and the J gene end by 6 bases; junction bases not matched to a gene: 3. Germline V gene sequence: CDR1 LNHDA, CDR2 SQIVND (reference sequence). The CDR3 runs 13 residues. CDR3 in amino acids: CASSRDRGFEQYF. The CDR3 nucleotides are TGTGCCAGTAGTCGGGACAGGGGGTTCGAGCAGTACTTC. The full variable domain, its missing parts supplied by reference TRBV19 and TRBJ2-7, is DGGITQSPKYLFRKEGQNVTLSCEQNLNHDAMYWYRQDPGQGLRLIYYSQIVNDFQKGDIAEGYSVSREKKESFPLTVTSAQKNPTAFYLCASSRDRGFEQYFGPGTRLTVT.

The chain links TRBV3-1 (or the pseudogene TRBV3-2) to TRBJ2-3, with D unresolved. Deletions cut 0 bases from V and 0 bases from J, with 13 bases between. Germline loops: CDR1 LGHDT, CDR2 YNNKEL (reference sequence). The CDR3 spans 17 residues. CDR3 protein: CASSQDGLVLSTDTQYF. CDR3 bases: TGTGCCAGCAGCCAAGATGGTCTCGTACTCAGCACAGATACGCAGTATTTT.

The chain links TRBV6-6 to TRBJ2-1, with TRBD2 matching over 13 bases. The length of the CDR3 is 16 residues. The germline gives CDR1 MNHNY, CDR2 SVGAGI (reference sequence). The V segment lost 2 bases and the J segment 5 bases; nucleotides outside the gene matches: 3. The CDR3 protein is CASSYQGLAGNNEQFF. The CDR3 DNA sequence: TGTGCCAGCAGTTACCAGGGACTAGCGGGAAACAATGAGCAGTTCTTC.

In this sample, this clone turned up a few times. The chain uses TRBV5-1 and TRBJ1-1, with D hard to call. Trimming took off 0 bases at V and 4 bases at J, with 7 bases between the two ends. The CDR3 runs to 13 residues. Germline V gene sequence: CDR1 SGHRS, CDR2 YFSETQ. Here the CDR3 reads CASSLEATTEAFF. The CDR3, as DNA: TGCGCCAGCAGCTTGGAAGCGACCACTGAAGCTTTCTTT.

CDR3 residues: CASSSLGGTTWSYEQYF. The CDR3 bases are TGTGCCAGCAGCTCCCTCGGGGGGACTACCTGGTCCTACGAGCAGTACTTC. The chain couples TRBV11-2 to TRBJ2-7; TRBD2 matches 7 bases. Germline-derived CDR1 and CDR2 are SGHAT and FQNNGV. V dropped 4 bases and J dropped 1; count of bases not matched to a gene: 13. The CDR3 has 17 residues.

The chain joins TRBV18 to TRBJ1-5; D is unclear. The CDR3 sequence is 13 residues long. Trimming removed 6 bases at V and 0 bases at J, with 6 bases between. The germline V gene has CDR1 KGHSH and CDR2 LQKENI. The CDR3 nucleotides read TGTGCCAGCTCCGACTATAGCAATCAGCCCCAGCATTTT. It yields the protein CASSDYSNQPQHF.

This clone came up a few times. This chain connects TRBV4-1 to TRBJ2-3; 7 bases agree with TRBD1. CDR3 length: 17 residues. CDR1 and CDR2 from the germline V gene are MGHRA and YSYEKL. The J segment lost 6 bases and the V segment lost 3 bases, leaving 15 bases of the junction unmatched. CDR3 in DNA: TGCGCCAGCAGCCAGGAAGACGGGACAGAAGGGGACGATACGCAGTATTTT. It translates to CASSQEDGTEGDDTQYF.

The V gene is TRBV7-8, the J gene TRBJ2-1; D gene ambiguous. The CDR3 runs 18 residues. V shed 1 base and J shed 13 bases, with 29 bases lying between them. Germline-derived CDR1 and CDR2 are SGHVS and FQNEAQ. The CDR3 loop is CASSLVWSFPADSSLQFF. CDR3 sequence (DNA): TGTGCCAGCAGCTTAGTATGGTCTTTCCCTGCGGATTCCAGTCTCCAGTTCTTC.

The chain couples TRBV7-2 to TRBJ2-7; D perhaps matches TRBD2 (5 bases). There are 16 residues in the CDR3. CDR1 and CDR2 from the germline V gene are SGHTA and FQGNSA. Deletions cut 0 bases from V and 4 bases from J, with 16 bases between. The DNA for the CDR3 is TGTGCCAGCAGCTTAGCTCCGTCGGGGAGTGGGTACGAGCAGTACTTC. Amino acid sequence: CASSLAPSGSGYEQYF. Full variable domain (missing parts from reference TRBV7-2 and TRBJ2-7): GAGVSQSPSNKVTEKGKDVELRCDPISGHTALYWYRQSLGQGLEFLIYFQGNSAPDKSGLPSDRFSAERTGGSVSTLTIQRTQQEDSAVYLCASSLAPSGSGYEQYFGPGTRLTVT.

CDR3 coding DNA: TGTGCCTGGAGTGTGGAAGGGGCGCAGTATTTT. This translates into CAWSVEGAQYF. This rearrangement joins TRBV30 to TRBJ2-3; perhaps TRBD1 as D (5 bases). The V and J ends lost 0 bases and 10 bases respectively, with 8 bases between them. The CDR3 extends over 11 amino acids. From germline, CDR1 is GTSNPN and CDR2 SVGIG (reference sequence).

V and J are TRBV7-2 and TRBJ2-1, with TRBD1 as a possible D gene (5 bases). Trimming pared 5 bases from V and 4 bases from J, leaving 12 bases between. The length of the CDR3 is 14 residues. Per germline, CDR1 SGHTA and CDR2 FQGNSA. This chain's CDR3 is CASSPSREYNEQFF. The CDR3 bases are TGTGCCAGCAGCCCCTCCAGGGAATACAATGAGCAGTTCTTC.

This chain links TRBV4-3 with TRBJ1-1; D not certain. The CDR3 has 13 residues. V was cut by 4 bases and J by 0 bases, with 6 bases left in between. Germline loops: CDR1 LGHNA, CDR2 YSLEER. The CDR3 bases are TGCGCCAGCAGCCCCGTAATGAACACTGAAGCTTTCTTT. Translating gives CASSPVMNTEAFF.

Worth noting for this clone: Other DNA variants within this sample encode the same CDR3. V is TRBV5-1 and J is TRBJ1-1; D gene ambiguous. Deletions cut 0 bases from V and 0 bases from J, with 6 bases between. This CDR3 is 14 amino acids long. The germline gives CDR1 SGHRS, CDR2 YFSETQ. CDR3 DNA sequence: TGCGCCAGCAGCTTGGACAGCATGAACACTGAAGCTTTCTTT. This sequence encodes CASSLDSMNTEAFF.

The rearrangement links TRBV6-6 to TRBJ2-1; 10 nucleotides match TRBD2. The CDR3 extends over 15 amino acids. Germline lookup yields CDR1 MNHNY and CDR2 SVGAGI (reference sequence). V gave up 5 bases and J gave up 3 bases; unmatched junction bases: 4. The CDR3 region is CASSKIAGGYNEQFF. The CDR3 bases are TGTGCCAGCAGTAAGATAGCGGGGGGCTACAATGAGCAGTTCTTC.

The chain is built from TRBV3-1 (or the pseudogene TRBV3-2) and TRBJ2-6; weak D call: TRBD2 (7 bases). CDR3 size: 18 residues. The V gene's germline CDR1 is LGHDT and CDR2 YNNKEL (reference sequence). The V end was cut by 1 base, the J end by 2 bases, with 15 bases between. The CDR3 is CASSQGQGRGTGANVLTF. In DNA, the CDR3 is TGTGCCAGCAGCCAAGGTCAGGGGAGGGGCACTGGGGCCAACGTCCTGACTTTC.

This chain's CDR3 is CATSGTEDNEQFF. In DNA, the CDR3 is TGTGCCACCAGTGGGACAGAAGATAATGAGCAGTTCTTC. The chain couples TRBV24-1 to TRBJ2-1; TRBD1 is a possible D gene (6 bases). CDR3 size: 13 residues. Germline V gives CDR1 KGHDR, CDR2 SFDVKD. Trimming removed 5 bases from V and 7 bases from J, with 11 bases in between.

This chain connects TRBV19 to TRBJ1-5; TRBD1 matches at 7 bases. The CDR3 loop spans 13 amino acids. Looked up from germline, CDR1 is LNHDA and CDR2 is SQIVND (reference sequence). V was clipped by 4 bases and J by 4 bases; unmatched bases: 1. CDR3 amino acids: CASSKDRNQPQHF. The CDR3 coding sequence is TGTGCCAGTAGTAAGGACAGGAATCAGCCCCAGCATTTT.

The chain's CDR3 is CASRTPTGVNTEAFF. In nucleotides, the CDR3 is TGCGCCAGCAGGACCCCGACAGGGGTGAACACTGAAGCTTTCTTT. This chain uses TRBV5-1 with TRBJ1-1, with 8 bases that match TRBD1. Per germline, CDR1 SGHRS and CDR2 YFSETQ. This CDR3 comprises 15 residues. The V gene end was trimmed by 5 bases and the J gene end by 0 bases; junction bases not matched to a gene: 6.

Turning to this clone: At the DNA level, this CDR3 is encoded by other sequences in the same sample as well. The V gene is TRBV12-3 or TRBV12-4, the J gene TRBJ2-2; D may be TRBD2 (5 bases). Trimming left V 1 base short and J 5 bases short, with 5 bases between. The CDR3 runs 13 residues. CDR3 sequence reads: CASSLGGTGELFF. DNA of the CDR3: TGTGCCAGCAGTTTAGGAGGGACCGGGGAGCTGTTTTTT.

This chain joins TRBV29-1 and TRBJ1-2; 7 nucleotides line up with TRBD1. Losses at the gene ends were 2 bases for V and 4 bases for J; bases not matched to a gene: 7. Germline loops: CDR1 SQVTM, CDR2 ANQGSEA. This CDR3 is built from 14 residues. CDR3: CSVERTGGSYGYTF. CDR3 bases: TGCAGCGTTGAAAGGACAGGAGGCTCCTATGGCTACACCTTC.

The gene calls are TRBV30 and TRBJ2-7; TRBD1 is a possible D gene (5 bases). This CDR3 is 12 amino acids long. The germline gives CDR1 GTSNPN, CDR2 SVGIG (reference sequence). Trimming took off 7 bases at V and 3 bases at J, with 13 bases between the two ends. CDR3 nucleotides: TGTGCCTTAGAAGGGGCCCACTACGAGCAGTACTTC. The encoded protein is CALEGAHYEQYF.